This T cell receptor (beta chain) appears in the sequencing data of a study of T-cell memory formation after mild COVID-19. From germline, CDR1 is LGHDT and CDR2 YNNKEL (reference sequence). The CDR3 extends over 18 amino acids. J was trimmed by 4 bases and V by 1 base; bases with no gene match: 10. Findings and caveats of the study: From day 15 to 85, contracting clones were balanced between CD4 and CD8, whereas later expanders leaned toward CD4+.

A word on this clonotype: The antigen remains undetermined.

TCRdb reanalysed the 5' RACE reads using MiXCR and keeps one entry per CDR3 protein. The sample holds around 410,000 distinct CDR3 sequences, 23% seen once. This rearrangement joins TRBV3-1 to TRBJ2-1; TRBD2 matches 10 bases. The receptor was derived from an adult woman who had mild COVID-19 (a few samples of this study predate the infection). Cell type and time point are not known. The sample consisted of PBMCs or a T cell subset sorted from them (not recorded which). The CDR3 spells CASSQVQRGGLPYNEQFF. CDR3 nucleotides: TGTGCCAGCAGCCAAGTACAGCGGGGGGGCCTTCCTTACAATGAGCAGTTCTTC.